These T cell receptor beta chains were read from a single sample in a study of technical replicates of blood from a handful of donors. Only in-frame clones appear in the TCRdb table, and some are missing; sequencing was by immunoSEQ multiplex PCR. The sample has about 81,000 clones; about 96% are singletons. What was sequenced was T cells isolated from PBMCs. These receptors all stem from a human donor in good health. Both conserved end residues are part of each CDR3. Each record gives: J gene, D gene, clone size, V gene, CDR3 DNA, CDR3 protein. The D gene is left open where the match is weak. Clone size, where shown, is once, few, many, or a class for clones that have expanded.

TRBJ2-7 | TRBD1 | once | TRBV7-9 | TGTGCCAGCAGCTCGACCGGTAAGGGGGCGGACGAGCAGTACTTC | CASSSTGKGADEQYF
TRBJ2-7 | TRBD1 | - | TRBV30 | TGTGCCTGGAGGCCCCAGGACAGGGGGGGTTACTACGAGCAGTACTTC | CAWRPQDRGGYYEQYF
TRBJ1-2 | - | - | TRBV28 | TGTGCCAGCAGTTTGGTAGGGGACTATGGCTACACCTTC | CASSLVGDYGYTF
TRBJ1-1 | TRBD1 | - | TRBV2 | TGTGCCAGCAGCTGGGACAGGGGGCGAACTGAAGCTTTCTTT | CASSWDRGRTEAFF
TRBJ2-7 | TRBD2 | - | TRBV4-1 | TGCGCCAGCAGCCAGACTACTAGCGGGTTGTCCTACGAGCAGTACTTC | CASSQTTSGLSYEQYF
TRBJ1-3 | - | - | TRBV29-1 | TGCAGCGTTATTTCTGTAGTTGGAAACACCATATATTTT | CSVISVVGNTIYF
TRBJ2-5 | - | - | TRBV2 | TGTGCCAGCAGTGAATCAGCGGAGACCCAGTACTTC | CASSESAETQYF
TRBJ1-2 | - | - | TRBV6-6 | TGTGCCAGCGGCGGCAGGGGCTATGGCTACACCTTC | CASGGRGYGYTF
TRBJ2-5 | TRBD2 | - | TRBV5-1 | TGCGCCAGCAGCGGGGGACTAGCAGTTCAAGAGACCCAGTACTTC | CASSGGLAVQETQYF
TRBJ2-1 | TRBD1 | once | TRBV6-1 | TGTGCCAGCGGGGACAGGGGGCAGGGTGAGCAGTTCTTC | CASGDRGQGEQFF
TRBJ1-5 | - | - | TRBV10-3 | TGTGCCATCAGTGGTGCGGGAGTAGAGCCCCAGCATTTT | CAISGAGVEPQHF
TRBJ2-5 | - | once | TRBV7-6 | TGTGCCAGCAGCTTAGTGACAGTTGAAGAGACCCAGTACTTC | CASSLVTVEETQYF
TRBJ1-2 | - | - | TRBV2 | TGTGCCAGCACGACAGGCGAGTATGGCTACACCTTC | CASTTGEYGYTF
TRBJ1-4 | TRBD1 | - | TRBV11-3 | TGTGCCAGCAGCTTAGATCAGACAGGGACAGAGGGAAAACTGTTTTTT | CASSLDQTGTEGKLFF
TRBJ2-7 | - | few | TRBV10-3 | TGTGCCATCAGTGCAGGGGTCTACGAGCAGTACTTC | CAISAGVYEQYF
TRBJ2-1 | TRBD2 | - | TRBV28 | TGTGCCAGCAGTCGCCCAAGGGGACTAGCGGCTAGCGATGAGCAGTTCTTC | CASSRPRGLAASDEQFF
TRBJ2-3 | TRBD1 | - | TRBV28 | TGTGCCAGCAGTCGGACAGGGCGCACAGATACGCAGTATTTT | CASSRTGRTDTQYF
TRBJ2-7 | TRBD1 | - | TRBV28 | TGTGCCAGCAGTTCGACAGGGACCCCAAGCGAGCAGTACTTC | CASSSTGTPSEQYF
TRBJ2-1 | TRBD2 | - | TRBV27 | TGTGCCAGCAGTTCCCTTGGAGGTAGCGGGAGGACCTACAATGAGCAGTTCTTC | CASSSLGGSGRTYNEQFF
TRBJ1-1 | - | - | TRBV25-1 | TGTGCCAGCAGTCCCCTCGGTAACACTGAAGCTTTCTTT | CASSPLGNTEAFF
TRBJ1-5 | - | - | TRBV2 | TGTGCCAGCAGTTCCGAGGGATATAGCAATCAGCCCCAGCATTTT | CASSSEGYSNQPQHF
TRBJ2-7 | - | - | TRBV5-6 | TGTGCCAGCAGCTTAGGCGTCAGGGGAATCGAGCAGTACTTC | CASSLGVRGIEQYF
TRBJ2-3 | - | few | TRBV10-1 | TGCGCCAGCAGTGAGCCGAGTCAGGGGAAAGGGCCTAGCACAGATACGCAGTATTTT | CASSEPSQGKGPSTDTQYF
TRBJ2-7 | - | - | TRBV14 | TGTGCCAGCAGCCAAGCCCTCGAGCAGTACTTC | CASSQALEQYF
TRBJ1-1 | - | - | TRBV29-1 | TGCAGCCCTTCTGGCCTAGCGGGCACTGAAGCTTTCTTT | CSPSGLAGTEAFF
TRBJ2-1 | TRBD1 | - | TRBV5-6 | TGTGCCAGCAGCTTGGGCAGACAGGGGGCACTCTACAATGAGCAGTTCTTC | CASSLGRQGALYNEQFF
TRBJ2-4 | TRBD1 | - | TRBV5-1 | TGCGCCAGCAGCCCCCTCCCCGGGACAGGAGACATTCAGTACTTC | CASSPLPGTGDIQYF
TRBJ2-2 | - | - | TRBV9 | TGTGCCAGCAGCGTATCGACCGGGGAGCTGTTTTTT | CASSVSTGELFF